The 21 T cell receptor beta chains reported below all come from one sample, sequenced in a study of T cells in Graves' hyperthyroidism and ophthalmopathy. RNA transcripts provided the source from which TCR beta CDR3 regions were amplified. With the HTBI primer set, the TCR CDR3 went through a first round of RT-PCR. TCRdb called the multiplex PCR reads again in MiXCR, with one record for every CDR3 protein. The data show around 690,000 distinct CDR3 sequences, 15% to 20% seen once. Sequenced sample: blood. All receptors come from a man aged 50 to 60 with Graves' hyperthyroidism.

Notes on this clonotype: Since a much larger clone is just one base distant, this may be a read error. This chain connects TRBV5-4 to TRBJ2-5, with 7 nucleotides matching TRBD2. There are 15 residues in the CDR3. Losses at the gene ends were 3 bases for V and 2 bases for J; bases not matched to a gene: 7. The V gene's germline CDR1 is SGHNT and CDR2 YYREEE (reference sequence). The CDR3, as DNA: TGTGCCAGCAGCTGGGGGTCTAGCGGACAAGAGACCCAGTACTTC. It is translated as CASSWGSSGQETQYF.

This clonotype was counted ten times or more. The chain employs TRBV6-5 and TRBJ1-2; 8 bases are shared with TRBD1. The germline V gene encodes CDR1 MNHEY and CDR2 SVGAGI. The CDR3 has 15 residues. J lost 0 bases, V lost 2 bases, and 2 bases had no gene match. CDR3 in amino acids: CASSYQGASNYGYTF. The CDR3 nucleotides are TGTGCCAGCAGTTACCAGGGGGCCTCTAACTATGGCTACACCTTC.

This clonotype was picked up many times. The junction differs from germline at one of its ends, possibly a read error. This sequence joins TRBV29-1 and TRBJ2-7; D uncertain. This CDR3 has 13 residues. CDR1 is SQVTM, CDR2 ANQGSEA, per germline. CDR3 coding DNA: TGCAGCGTCGAAGGGAAAGAAACCTACGAGCAGTACTTC. It is translated as CSVEGKETYEQYF.

The sample holds many counts of this clonotype. The genes are TRBV28 and TRBJ1-1; 10 bases are shared with TRBD1. V shed 0 bases and J 0 bases; nucleotides not matched to a gene: 7. This CDR3 region has 18 residues. Germline V gene data show CDR1 as MDHEN and CDR2 as SYDVKM. CDR3 nucleotide sequence: TGTGCCAGCAGTTTATGGGGACAGGGGCGTGTATTGAACACTGAAGCTTTCTTT. It encodes CASSLWGQGRVLNTEAFF.

This clonotype has a count of ten or more. V is TRBV10-1 and J is TRBJ2-7; no clear D gene. V gave up 3 bases and J gave up 4 bases, with 10 bases separating them. This CDR3 has 13 residues. The germline V gene encodes CDR1 WNHNN and CDR2 SYGVQD (reference sequence). CDR3: CASSEGPTYEQYF. The CDR3 DNA sequence: TGCGCCAGCAGTGAAGGGCCGACGTACGAGCAGTACTTC.

CDR3 DNA sequence: TGTGCCAGCAGATCTAGCGGGAGAGGGTATGAGCAGTTCTTC. Encoded protein: CASRSSGRGYEQFF. This chain connects TRBV12-3 or TRBV12-4 to TRBJ2-1; 10 bases line up with TRBD2. Trimming took 6 bases from V and 8 from J; bases not matched to a gene: 7. The CDR3 has 14 amino acids.

This clonotype showed up many times. The V call is TRBV2, the J call TRBJ1-5, with 8 bases fitting TRBD1. The CDR3 loop spans 15 amino acids. Germline CDR1 is SNHLY and CDR2 is FYNNEI. V shed 6 bases and J 1 base; nucleotides not matched to a gene: 5. The CDR3 is CASRRQGLSNQPQHF. CDR3 sequence (DNA): TGTGCCAGCAGAAGACAGGGGTTGAGCAATCAGCCCCAGCATTTT.

This clonotype was picked up a small number of times. The chain combines TRBV28 with TRBJ2-6, with 9 bases fitting TRBD1. V trimming: 6 bases; J trimming: 0 bases; junction bases outside the gene matches: 6. This CDR3 region has 17 residues. Germline V gives CDR1 MDHEN, CDR2 SYDVKM. The CDR3 coding sequence is TGTGCCAGCAGGGGCCGGGACAGGGACTCTGGGGCCAACGTCCTGACTTTC. Translating it yields CASRGRDRDSGANVLTF.

This clonotype was counted at least ten times. The chain carries TRBV2 and TRBJ1-5; TRBD1 might be the D (5 bases). The V gene's germline CDR1 is SNHLY and CDR2 FYNNEI. V lost 5 bases to trimming and J lost 5 bases, with 7 bases between them. The CDR3 has 12 residues. As DNA, the CDR3 is TGTGCCAGCAGTTGGGGGGATCAGCCCCAGCATTTT. The encoded protein is CASSWGDQPQHF.

This clonotype has a handful of counts. The chain uses TRBV19 and TRBJ2-1; D perhaps matches TRBD2 (5 bases). This CDR3 has 17 residues. V was clipped by 0 bases and J by 4 bases, with 16 bases between them. CDR1 LNHDA and CDR2 SQIVND come from the germline V gene (reference sequence). The DNA of the CDR3 is TGTGCCAGTAGTATAGAAAGGTGGGCACCGGGGTACAATGAGCAGTTCTTC. Its translation: CASSIERWAPGYNEQFF.

This clonotype has more than one count but fewer than ten. The chain is built from TRBV4-1 and TRBJ1-5; D might be TRBD1 (5 bases). V lost 0 bases and J lost 6, with 9 bases in between. The CDR3 consists of 14 residues. Germline-derived CDR1 and CDR2 are MGHRA and YSYEKL. CDR3 loop: CASSQDRASQPQHF. CDR3 nucleotides: TGCGCCAGCAGCCAAGACAGGGCCAGTCAGCCCCAGCATTTT.

The chain couples TRBV18 to TRBJ2-3; D ambiguous. Deletions cut 0 bases from V and 2 bases from J, with 6 bases between. Germline lookup yields CDR1 KGHSH and CDR2 LQKENI. CDR3 length equals 14 residues. The CDR3 sequence: CASSPPVFTDTQYF. The CDR3 DNA follows: TGTGCCAGCTCACCACCGGTCTTCACAGATACGCAGTATTTT.

This clonotype was observed at least ten times. The chain uses TRBV20-1 and TRBJ2-7; 7 nucleotides line up with TRBD1. Trimming removed 7 bases from V and 0 bases from J; junction bases left unmatched: 6. The CDR3 spans 13 residues. Germline assignment: CDR1 DFQATT and CDR2 SNEGSKA (reference sequence). This CDR3 reads CSVTGQSSYEQYF. The CDR3 DNA reads as TGCAGTGTCACGGGACAGAGCTCCTACGAGCAGTACTTC.

The chain joins TRBV10-2 to TRBJ2-1, with 9 positions matching TRBD2. Germline CDR1 WSHSY, CDR2 SAAADI. The trim removed 3 bases at V and 0 bases at J, leaving 9 bases unmatched. This CDR3 comprises 18 residues. The CDR3 nucleotides are TGCGCCAGCAGTGACTTTTCTAGCGGGATTAGCTCCTACAATGAGCAGTTCTTC. Translated: CASSDFSSGISSYNEQFF.

Of note for this clonotype: A single base separates this from a much larger clone, so it may be a read error. The chain has TRBV7-3 and TRBJ2-1; D perhaps matches TRBD1 (6 bases). In germline, CDR1 is SGHTA, CDR2 FQGTGA. Trimming removed 5 bases at V and 5 bases at J, with 10 bases between. This CDR3 is 13 amino acids long. The CDR3, as DNA: TGTGCCAGCAGCCAGGGGTCCCACAATGAGCAGTTCTTC. As protein: CASSQGSHNEQFF.

This clonotype was counted at least ten times. This chain connects TRBV11-2 to TRBJ2-7; 11 bases map to TRBD1. Germline V gene data show CDR1 as SGHAT and CDR2 as FQNNGV. This CDR3 contains 17 residues. The junction had 10 bases not matched to a gene; V was cut back by 5 bases and J by 1 base. The CDR3 sequence is CASSTPPWDRGSYEQYF. For the CDR3, the DNA is TGTGCCAGCAGCACACCTCCGTGGGACAGGGGGTCCTACGAGCAGTACTTC.

V and J are TRBV27 and TRBJ1-5; weak D call: TRBD1 (6 bases). The CDR3 contains 13 residues. Germline values: CDR1 MNHEY, CDR2 SMNVEV (reference sequence). The V end was cut by 4 bases, the J end by 6 bases, with 10 bases between. CDR3 bases: TGTGCCAGCAGTTCCACAGGGTTTCAGCCCCAGCATTTT. The encoded protein is CASSSTGFQPQHF.

This clonotype was recorded many times. The V call is TRBV2, the J call TRBJ1-2, with D perhaps matching TRBD1 (5 bases). The CDR3 is made up of 13 amino acids. Trimming took 4 bases from V and 2 from J, leaving 8 bases between them. CDR1 and CDR2 (germline): SNHLY, FYNNEI. The CDR3 region has the DNA TGTGCCAGCAGTGGGGACGGGAACTATGGCTACACCTTC. Translation: CASSGDGNYGYTF.

The chain couples TRBV29-1 to TRBJ1-2; D possibly corresponds to TRBD1 (6 bases). This CDR3 is built from 12 residues. Germline V gene data show CDR1 as SQVTM and CDR2 as ANQGSEA. Trimming cost V 8 bases and J 4 bases, with 14 bases left between them. The CDR3 sequence is CSTGWGGYGYTF. The DNA of the CDR3 is TGCAGCACAGGGTGGGGAGGCTATGGCTACACCTTC.

V gene TRBV20-1 combines with J gene TRBJ1-5; D perhaps matches TRBD1 (5 bases). The CDR3 spans 14 residues. The germline V gene has CDR1 DFQATT and CDR2 SNEGSKA (reference sequence). V lost 6 bases and J lost 4, with 16 bases in between. This CDR3 is CSATLGTTNQPQHF. CDR3 nucleotide sequence: TGCAGTGCCACTCTCGGGACCACGAATCAGCCCCAGCATTTT.

This clonotype showed up just a few times. This chain connects TRBV10-3 to TRBJ2-1, with a possible D match to TRBD2 (5 bases). Deletions cut 2 bases from V and 2 bases from J, with 10 bases between. This CDR3 region has 15 residues. CDR1 ENHRY and CDR2 SYGVKD come from the germline V gene. The CDR3 nucleotides read TGTGCCATCAGTGAGGACTACATCACCTACAATGAGCAGTTCTTC. Amino acids: CAISEDYITYNEQFF.